The 13 T cell receptor beta chains below were found in one sample sequenced in a study of blood T cell repertoires in COVID-19. Measured with immunoSEQ multiplex PCR; TCRdb has only the in-frame clones, and not every one. The sample contains 250,000 to 350,000 clones, about 86% of which appear only once. The sample comprised peripheral blood. The source is a woman between 65 and 79 years old with COVID-19, enrolled during active disease.

The chain uses TRBV24-1 and TRBJ2-1; 7 bases line up with TRBD1. The germline CDR1 and CDR2 sequences are KGHDR and SFDVKD. The CDR3 sequence is 15 residues long. With 5 bases clipped from V and 6 bases from J, the junction kept 9 bases outside the gene matches. The CDR3 sequence is CATSGSGTEANEQFF. Here the CDR3 DNA reads TGTGCCACCAGTGGTTCCGGGACAGAGGCCAATGAGCAGTTCTTC.

This rearrangement joins TRBV19 to TRBJ1-4; maybe TRBD1 (6 bases). The CDR3 spans 15 residues. V shed 4 bases and J shed 4 bases, with 13 bases lying between them. CDR1 and CDR2 (germline): LNHDA, SQIVND (reference sequence). For the CDR3, the DNA is TGTGCCAGTAGTAGCCCGGTGGACAGTAATGAAAAACTGTTTTTT. Protein: CASSSPVDSNEKLFF.

The DNA of the CDR3 is TGTGCCAGCAGCTTAACAGGGACCGACACTGAAGCTTTCTTT. This sequence encodes CASSLTGTDTEAFF. The V call is TRBV7-2, the J call TRBJ1-1; a possible D gene is TRBD1 (6 bases). The V end was cut by 2 bases, the J end by 3 bases, with 10 bases between. Per germline, CDR1 SGHTA and CDR2 FQGNSA. The CDR3 extends over 14 amino acids.

The gene calls are TRBV2 and TRBJ2-7, with 13 nucleotides matching TRBD2. This CDR3 contains 17 residues. Germline V gene sequence: CDR1 SNHLY, CDR2 FYNNEI. Germline trimming cut 7 bases from V and 7 bases from J; bases unmatched to any gene: 16. This CDR3 is CASNPRLLAGGPGEQYF. The CDR3 DNA reads as TGTGCCAGCAACCCCCGCCTACTAGCGGGGGGGCCCGGGGAGCAGTACTTC. Full variable domain (outside the CDR3, taken from reference TRBV2 and TRBJ2-7): EPEVTQTPSHQVTQMGQEVILRCVPISNHLYFYWYRQILGQKVEFLVSFYNNEISEKSEIFDDQFSVERPDGSNFTLKIRSTKLEDSAMYFCASNPRLLAGGPGEQYFGPGTRLTVT.

The chain uses TRBV14 and TRBJ1-1; possible D gene TRBD1, 6 bases. V was cut by 6 bases and J by 0 bases, with 11 bases left in between. This CDR3 spans 14 amino acids. The germline V gene encodes CDR1 SGHDN and CDR2 FVKESK. For the CDR3, the DNA is TGTGCCAGCAGGTTGGGGGGGCTGAACACTGAAGCTTTCTTT. It specifies CASRLGGLNTEAFF.

The chain employs TRBV28 and TRBJ2-1, with TRBD1 as a possible D gene (5 bases). Trimming removed 2 bases from V and 2 bases from J, with 13 bases in between. Germline assignment: CDR1 MDHEN and CDR2 SYDVKM. There are 16 residues in the CDR3. The DNA for the CDR3 is TGTGCCAGCAGTTTAGGTCGTGGGGCCCCCTACAATGAGCAGTTCTTC. Translated, it gives CASSLGRGAPYNEQFF. The whole variable domain, remainder taken from reference TRBV28 and TRBJ2-1, is DVKVTQSSRYLVKRTGEKVFLECVQDMDHENMFWYRQDPGLGLRLIYFSYDVKMKEKGDIPEGYSVSREKKERFSLILESASTNQTSMYLCASSLGRGAPYNEQFFGPGTRLTVL.

This clone was recorded only once. The chain uses TRBV5-5 and TRBJ1-6, with 9 bases fitting TRBD1. Trimming at V came to 2 bases and at J to 4 bases, leaving 4 bases not matched to a gene. The CDR3 sequence is 16 residues long. The germline gives CDR1 SGHKS, CDR2 YYEKEE (reference sequence). In DNA, the CDR3 is TGTGCCAGCAGCTTACGACAGGGGGTGTATAATTCACCCCTCCACTTT. Its protein product is CASSLRQGVYNSPLHF.

This chain connects TRBV5-6 to TRBJ1-1; the D gene is possibly TRBD1 (5 bases). Germline V lookup: CDR1 SGHDT, CDR2 YYEEEE. The V end was cut by 4 bases, the J end by 1 base, with 11 bases between. The CDR3 is 14 residues long. CDR3 sequence: CASSLLTENTEAFF. CDR3 DNA: TGTGCCAGCAGCCTACTGACAGAGAACACTGAAGCTTTCTTT.

There are many counts of this clone. This chain links TRBV19 with TRBJ1-1; possibly TRBD1 for D (6 bases). Deletions cut 3 bases from V and 0 bases from J, with 11 bases between. From germline, CDR1 is LNHDA and CDR2 SQIVND (reference sequence). The CDR3 loop spans 15 amino acids. The CDR3 loop is CASSMDSVMNTEAFF. CDR3 nucleotide sequence: TGTGCCAGTAGTATGGACAGCGTTATGAACACTGAAGCTTTCTTT.

About this clone: Different DNA sequences within this sample yield the same CDR3. The chain links TRBV9 to TRBJ2-4, with TRBD2 matching over 8 bases. Germline assignment: CDR1 SGDLS and CDR2 YYNGEE. The J segment lost 1 base and the V segment lost 0 bases, leaving 0 bases of the junction unmatched. The CDR3 totals 15 residues. The CDR3 DNA follows: TGTGCCAGCAGCGTAGGCGGGGGGGCCAAAAACATTCAGTACTTC. Translated: CASSVGGGAKNIQYF.

The chain joins TRBV7-4 to TRBJ1-3, with D perhaps matching TRBD1 (6 bases). This CDR3 contains 15 residues. Germline loops: CDR1 SGHVT, CDR2 SQSDAQ. The germline V and J ends were trimmed by 1 base and 4 bases, with 11 bases remaining between them. This CDR3 reads CASSLVQGEGNTIYF. The CDR3, as DNA: TGTGCCAGCAGCTTAGTACAGGGCGAGGGAAACACCATATATTTT.

This chain uses TRBV28 with TRBJ1-4; possible D gene TRBD1, 6 bases. With 10 bases removed from V and 1 base from J, the gap between germline ends came to 13 bases. Germline CDR1 and CDR2: MDHEN and SYDVKM. The CDR3 is 14 amino acids. The CDR3 region is CATLPGVTNEKLFF. The CDR3 DNA sequence: TGTGCCACCCTCCCAGGGGTAACTAATGAAAAACTGTTTTTT.

The J gene is TRBJ1-3, the V gene TRBV5-6; D not resolved. Germline lookup yields CDR1 SGHDT and CDR2 YYEEEE. The ends were cut back, 0 bases at V and 0 bases at J, with 10 bases in the middle. The CDR3 length is 16 residues. This CDR3 reads CASSLDETYSGNTIYF. The CDR3 nucleotides read TGTGCCAGCAGCTTGGATGAGACTTACTCTGGAAACACCATATATTTT.